The clone carrying this T cell receptor (beta chain) was seen ten or more times. Its antigen remains unidentified. This sample stems from a study of T cells after yellow fever vaccination. Study at large: Fractions of low cell number were prepared using SMART-Seq v4 Ultra Low Input. Whole-study findings and limits: Overlap between CD4 and CD8 compartments was detected for a small share of clonotypes. Among primary-vaccination clones, most reappeared after the booster, at 95% to 96% for CD4 and more than 75% for CD8.

Germline V CDR1 and CDR2: LGHNA, YSLEER. The germline V and J ends were trimmed by 0 bases and 8 bases, with 17 bases remaining between them. The CDR3 length is 16 residues. Researchers made TCR cDNA using 5'RACE template switching, and this step added a universal primer site and UMIs. Each CDR3 protein is one row after TCRdb ran MiXCR on the 5' RACE reads. The top ten hold around 19% of the sample, which has 200,000 to 300,000 distinct CDR3 sequences, approximately 3.5% seen once. This receptor was taken from a man in his late teens or twenties who received the YFV17D yellow fever vaccine. The rearrangement uses TRBV4-3 and TRBJ2-1, with no clear D. Here the sequenced sample was PBMCs, taken 15 days after the yellow fever booster vaccination. In DNA form, the CDR3 reads TGCGCCAGCAGCCAAGATATAGGCACAAATTCCTATGAGCAGTTCTTC. Its protein is CASSQDIGTNSYEQFF.